This paragraph reports one T cell receptor beta chain. Antigen specificity is unknown. This specimen belongs to a study of cytomegalovirus exposure and HLA in healthy donors. General study results and limits: TCR beta chain V- and J-gene trimming was linked, in a later analysis, to a missense variant in DCLRE1C. In an earlier analysis, about 87% or about 30%: the productive usage of most TCR beta V segments. Presence/absence analyses assumed roughly uniform sequencing depth across donors, which may not hold.

The PCR ran on 60 Vbeta and 13 Jbeta primers. Profiling relied on immunoSEQ multiplex PCR, and the TCRdb table lists in-frame clones only, not all of them. This table has fewer than 150,000 clones, more than 70% appearing once. This CDR3 region has 16 residues. Germline lookup yields CDR1 SEHNR and CDR2 FQNEAQ (reference sequence). Trimming removed 3 bases from V and 0 bases from J, with 11 bases in between. The sequencing input was PBMCs. This sequence was found in a woman aged 45-65 years in good health and CMV-seronegative. This sequence joins TRBV7-9 and TRBJ1-4; D gene uncertain. CDR3 coding DNA: TGTGCCAGCAGCTTTCTCGGAGCTGCAACTAATGAAAAACTGTTTTTT. It specifies CASSFLGAATNEKLFF.